Sequencing of this TCR beta chain was carried out in a study of immune evolution from preneoplasia to lung adenocarcinoma. Study-wide findings and caveats: KRAS-mutant nodules had the highest T cell clonality.

Method: immunoSEQ multiplex PCR; TCRdb's copy keeps in-frame clones and lacks some. The top ten hold about 3.5% of the sample, which has approximately 12,000 clones, 86% seen once. The table lists this clone with a few counts. What it binds is unknown. Germline V gene data show CDR1 as SGHNT and CDR2 as YENEEA. This CDR3 comprises 15 residues. V lost 1 base to trimming and J lost 4 bases; unmatched junction nucleotides: 1. The sequenced sample consisted of FFPE invasive lung adenocarcinoma tissue. The chain employs TRBV11-3 and TRBJ1-1, with TRBD1 identical over 12 bases. The source of this sequence is a person aged 65 to 85 with invasive lung adenocarcinoma. This CDR3 reads CASSLGDRGPTEAFF. The CDR3 DNA reads as TGTGCCAGCAGCTTAGGGGACAGGGGGCCCACTGAAGCTTTCTTT.